Below are 15 T cell receptor beta chains sequenced from a single sample in a study of blood T cell repertoires in COVID-19. Libraries were prepared by immunoSEQ multiplex PCR; TCRdb keeps only in-frame clonotypes and omits some of them. Of 310,000 or so clones listed, 89% are singletons. The sequenced sample was PBMCs or T cells enriched from blood (not recorded which). The origin of the receptors is a middle-aged woman who had recovered from COVID-19.

The V call is TRBV9, the J call TRBJ2-1, with TRBD2 identical over 10 bases. Looked up from germline, CDR1 is SGDLS and CDR2 is YYNGEE. With 1 base clipped from V and 6 bases from J, the junction kept 1 base outside the gene matches. The CDR3 totals 14 residues. CDR3 nucleotide sequence: TGTGCCAGCAGCGTACTAGCGGGAGCCAATGAGCAGTTCTTC. Its protein product is CASSVLAGANEQFF.

The rearrangement links TRBV27 to TRBJ2-7; 11 nucleotides align to TRBD1. The V gene end was trimmed by 3 bases and the J gene end by 6 bases; junction bases not matched to a gene: 1. CDR3 length equals 13 residues. Germline CDR1 MNHEY, CDR2 SMNVEV (reference sequence). The CDR3 spells CASSFGTGGEQYF. The CDR3 nucleotides are TGTGCCAGCAGTTTCGGGACAGGGGGCGAGCAGTACTTC.

The gene calls are TRBV5-5 and TRBJ2-3; maybe TRBD1 (6 bases). Trimming took off 1 base at V and 4 bases at J, with 10 bases between the two ends. The CDR3 length is 14 residues. CDR1 and CDR2 from the germline V gene are SGHKS and YYEKEE (reference sequence). CDR3 DNA sequence: TGTGCCAGCAGCTTGAGGCCAGGGGCAGATACGCAGTATTTT. Protein: CASSLRPGADTQYF.

As regards this clone: In the same sample, other DNA sequences code for this CDR3. The rearrangement links TRBV28 to TRBJ1-5; D remains unclear. This CDR3 comprises 11 residues. V was shortened by 5 bases and J by 3 bases, with 2 bases between the two germline ends. Per the germline V gene, CDR1 is MDHEN and CDR2 is SYDVKM. The CDR3, as DNA: TGTGCCAGCAGTCTCAATCAGCCCCAGCATTTT. Translating gives CASSLNQPQHF.

CDR3 DNA: TGCGCCAGCAGCCCCTCCGAGAGGGGGGGCACCGGGGAGCTGTTTTTT. This encodes CASSPSERGGTGELFF. The gene calls are TRBV4-1 and TRBJ2-2; a weak D match, TRBD2 (7 bases). This CDR3 is 16 amino acids long. Deletions cut 4 bases from V and 4 bases from J, with 16 bases between. Germline values: CDR1 MGHRA, CDR2 YSYEKL.

The genes are TRBV9 and TRBJ1-6; 7 bases match TRBD1. Looked up from germline, CDR1 is SGDLS and CDR2 is YYNGEE. The ends lost 0 bases at V and 9 bases at J; junction bases unmatched: 6. CDR3 length: 15 amino acids. The CDR3 loop is CASSVVEGAGSPLHF. In DNA form, the CDR3 reads TGTGCCAGCAGCGTAGTGGAGGGGGCTGGTTCACCCCTCCACTTT.

This clone was seen once. CDR3 DNA sequence: TGTGCCAGCAGCTCTGTTTATCGAGGGTCCTCTGGAAACACCATATATTTT. Protein: CASSSVYRGSSGNTIYF. The chain has TRBV7-9 and TRBJ1-3, with D hard to call. Per germline, CDR1 SEHNR and CDR2 FQNEAQ (reference sequence). V shed 4 bases and J shed 0 bases, with 16 bases lying between them. CDR3 length: 17 residues.

The genes are TRBV28 and TRBJ2-1; 10 nucleotides line up with TRBD2. The CDR3 totals 14 residues. Germline V gene data show CDR1 as MDHEN and CDR2 as SYDVKM. Trimming at V came to 3 bases and at J to 10 bases, leaving 6 bases not matched to a gene. The CDR3 is CASSLSGGALEQFF. The CDR3 DNA sequence: TGTGCCAGCAGTTTGAGCGGGGGGGCCTTAGAGCAGTTCTTC.

This clone was observed a handful of times. CDR3 amino acids: CASSQPGTGYGYTF. Here the CDR3 DNA reads TGTGCCAGCAGCCAGCCCGGGACAGGCTATGGCTACACCTTC. The chain is built from TRBV7-9 and TRBJ1-2; 8 nucleotides align to TRBD1. The CDR3 totals 14 residues. The germline CDR1 and CDR2 sequences are SEHNR and FQNEAQ (reference sequence). The V segment lost 5 bases and the J segment 4 bases; nucleotides outside the gene matches: 6.

Remarks on this clone: Other nucleotide sequences in the sample specify the same CDR3. The chain is built from TRBV6-5 and TRBJ2-7; D remains unclear. The V gene's germline CDR1 is MNHEY and CDR2 SVGAGI. Trimming took off 9 bases at V and 0 bases at J, with 12 bases between the two ends. CDR3 length: 13 residues. CDR3 nucleotides: TGTGCCAGTAGGAGCCTGAGCTCCTACGAGCAGTACTTC. Residues: CASRSLSSYEQYF.

This clone was picked up one time. V is TRBV18 and J is TRBJ2-1, with 8 bases lining up with TRBD1. Germline V CDR1 and CDR2: KGHSH, LQKENI. The CDR3 has 15 residues. Trimming cost V 4 bases and J 6 bases; bases outside gene matches: 8. CDR3 sequence (DNA): TGTGCCAGCTCACAGGCCGGGACAGGATCCAATGAGCAGTTCTTC. Amino acid sequence: CASSQAGTGSNEQFF.

The chain combines TRBV5-4 with TRBJ2-1, with 9 bases identical to TRBD1. Germline assignment: CDR1 SGHNT and CDR2 YYREEE (reference sequence). V was clipped by 4 bases and J by 8 bases; unmatched bases: 4. The length of the CDR3 is 13 residues. The CDR3 is CASSVDRGHEQFF. The CDR3, as DNA: TGTGCCAGCAGCGTGGACAGGGGACATGAGCAGTTCTTC.

The chain combines TRBV9 with TRBJ2-1; D unresolved. The CDR3 length is 15 residues. CDR1 is SGDLS, CDR2 YYNGEE, per germline. The V gene lost 0 bases and the J gene lost 2 bases, with 9 bases spanning the gap. The CDR3, as DNA: TGTGCCAGCAGCGTAGTTGAGCGAACCTACAATGAGCAGTTCTTC. Its translation: CASSVVERTYNEQFF.

V and J are TRBV5-1 and TRBJ1-4, with TRBD1 as a possible D gene (6 bases). Trimming left V 5 bases short and J 8 bases short, with 16 bases between. The CDR3 spans 14 residues. Germline V gene sequence: CDR1 SGHRS, CDR2 YFSETQ. The CDR3 DNA reads as TGCGCCAGCAGTCACAGGGTGGCTTCGGAAAAACTGTTTTTT. Protein product: CASSHRVASEKLFF.

The rearrangement links TRBV4-2 to TRBJ2-5, with 8 bases matching TRBD1. CDR3 size: 15 residues. The J segment lost 4 bases and the V segment lost 1 base, leaving 5 bases of the junction unmatched. CDR1 LGHNA and CDR2 YNFKEQ come from the germline V gene. CDR3 amino acids: CASSQASGGLETQYF. The CDR3 nucleotides are TGTGCCAGCAGCCAAGCCTCAGGGGGCTTAGAGACCCAGTACTTC.